This record concerns one TCR beta chain sequence. The antigen this receptor binds is unknown. It has no much larger one-base neighbor in the sample; base qualities were not kept. The immunoSEQ Assay, a bias-controlled multiplex PCR, was used to amplify TCRbeta CDR3 regions from genomic DNA. The source study handled its data this way. The number of nucleated cells in each sample was estimated from the amplification of reference gene primers within the assay. To quantify the absolute abundance of each unique TCRbeta CDR3 rearrangement, sequence reads were collapsed and filtered. For each sample, productive Simpson clonality was calculated by taking the square root of Simpson's diversity index across productive rearrangements. The immuneACCESS repertoire file appears here via TCRdb, limited to in-frame rearrangements. These files lack a portion of the clones; in checked studies, under half of the deficit traces to unresolved V genes, and the cause of the others is not known. D and trimming come from the DNA, and the V and J calls and clone size come from that table. This sample gives about 150,000 clones in total; about four fifths of them show up just once. The ten largest clones capture roughly 3.5% of the sample.

This specimen belongs to a study of blood T cell repertoires in COVID-19 (dated by TCRdb to between 2020 and 2021). Background on the whole study: Samples covering the acute and convalescent phases of COVID-19 were provided by collaborators in the United States, Italy and Spain. The prospective study material was composed of cDNA or gDNA derived from T cells, B-cell-depleted T cells, or PBMCs. Deeply sampled blood TCRbeta repertoires from subjects exposed to, actively infected with, or recovered from COVID-19 were included in the dataset. The samples were drawn from the first 160 participants of the ongoing ImmuneRACE study and from 1,200 or so subjects provided by 6 global collaborators. Sample metadata almost always included a de-identified subject ID, COVID-19 status, age in years and sex. The repertoires were released in a freely available public database meant as a resource for research on the immune response to SARS-CoV-2. HLA class I and class II types, where available, came from metadata supplied by the sample provider rather than from assay-based typing. Overall results and qualifications from the work: Clinical and demographic metadata were provided uncurated, with the amount varying by source and participant.

Relative to germline, V is missing 2 bases and J is missing 4 bases, with 11 bases of the junction outside any gene match. CDR1 and CDR2 are read off the germline V gene as SGDLS and YYNGEE. There are 18 amino acids in the CDR3, from cysteine to phenylalanine inclusive. This entry keeps only the CDR3 DNA: 54 bases, framed from base 1. The collaborating institutions used their own protocols to collect whole blood in K2EDTA tubes. For TCRbeta analysis, collaborator samples were shipped as frozen whole blood, as isolated PBMCs, or as DNA extracted from either sample type. The TCR comes from a woman older than 75 with acute or convalescent COVID-19. The chain is encoded by TRBV9 joined to TRBJ2-6; the junction holds 8 bases that match TRBD1. Material: peripheral blood. The CDR3: CASSVGAGGVSGANVLTF. In nucleotide form, the sequence is TGTGCCAGCAGCGTCGGGGCAGGGGGCGTTTCCGGGGCCAACGTCCTGACTTTC. With all but the CDR3 taken from the reference TRBV9 and TRBJ2-6 genes, the full variable domain is: DSGVTQTPKHLITATGQRVTLRCSPRSGDLSVYWYQQSLDQGLQFLIQYYNGEERAKGNILERFSAQQFPDLHSELNLSSLELGDSALYFCASSVGAGGVSGANVLTFGAGSRLTVL.